One sample yielded the 30 T cell receptor beta chains listed below, sequenced in a study of identifying expanded T cells in peripheral blood. Clones were read by immunoSEQ multiplex PCR, and TCRdb kept only the in-frame ones, dropping some. The data show 70,000 to 100,000 clones, 88% seen once. Input material: blood. All receptors derive from a person aged 18 to 75 in good health.

The chain joins TRBV9 to TRBJ2-1; D perhaps matches TRBD1 (6 bases). Germline lookup yields CDR1 SGDLS and CDR2 YYNGEE. The V end was cut by 0 bases, the J end by 7 bases, with 14 bases between. The CDR3 runs to 15 residues. The CDR3 region is CASSVEPGVLNEQFF. DNA of the CDR3: TGTGCCAGCAGCGTAGAGCCAGGGGTACTAAATGAGCAGTTCTTC.

The V gene is TRBV11-2, the J gene TRBJ2-2; D gene unclear. This CDR3 has 14 amino acids. The V end was cut by 3 bases, the J end by 1 base, with 6 bases between. Germline lookup yields CDR1 SGHAT and CDR2 FQNNGV. The CDR3 DNA sequence: TGTGCCAGCAGCTTCACAGAGAACACCGGGGAGCTGTTTTTT. Protein: CASSFTENTGELFF.

The chain joins TRBV5-4 to TRBJ1-1; D gene unclear. Germline V gene sequence: CDR1 SGHNT, CDR2 YYREEE (reference sequence). V dropped 1 base and J dropped 13 bases, with 14 bases sitting between them. CDR3 length: 12 amino acids. The CDR3: CASSLNPLENFF. For the CDR3, the DNA is TGTGCCAGCAGCTTGAATCCCCTCGAGAATTTCTTT.

V and J are TRBV28 and TRBJ1-5; TRBD1 might be the D (5 bases). In germline, CDR1 is MDHEN, CDR2 SYDVKM. V shed 8 bases and J shed 4 bases, with 12 bases lying between them. This CDR3 is built from 13 residues. The CDR3 protein is CASVQGWNQPQHF. CDR3 bases: TGTGCCAGCGTGCAGGGTTGGAATCAGCCCCAGCATTTT.

The CDR3 DNA follows: TGTGCCAGCAGCTTAGAAGGCGGGGGGTACACAGATACGCAGTATTTT. Protein product: CASSLEGGGYTDTQYF. The chain uses TRBV7-8 and TRBJ2-3; 8 bases align to TRBD2. The germline V gene encodes CDR1 SGHVS and CDR2 FQNEAQ. The CDR3 consists of 16 residues. Trimming removed 1 base from V and 2 bases from J; junction bases left unmatched: 5.

The CDR3 sequence: CASSSPRDRGTDTQYF. Written as DNA, the CDR3 is TGTGCCAGCAGTTCCCCCCGCGATCGGGGCACAGATACGCAGTATTTT. The gene calls are TRBV6-5 and TRBJ2-3, with no clear D. Looked up from germline, CDR1 is MNHEY and CDR2 is SVGAGI. This CDR3 has 16 residues. V shed 4 bases and J shed 1 base, with 15 bases lying between them.

This clone showed up just once. The genes are TRBV29-1 and TRBJ2-7; 15 bases are shared with TRBD2. There are 15 residues in the CDR3. The V and J ends lost 4 bases and 9 bases, in that order; junction bases with no gene match: 10. The V gene's germline CDR1 is SQVTM and CDR2 ANQGSEA. In nucleotides, the CDR3 is TGCAGCGTTGGTCCCGGACTAGCGGGGGGGCAGGGGCAGTACTTC. Translated: CSVGPGLAGGQGQYF.

This chain links TRBV29-1 with TRBJ1-4; 8 bases are a match to TRBD1. The CDR3 sequence is 13 residues long. CDR1 SQVTM and CDR2 ANQGSEA come from the germline V gene. The J segment lost 8 bases and the V segment lost 3 bases, leaving 5 bases of the junction unmatched. The CDR3 here is CSVEDRDREKLFF. CDR3 bases: TGCAGCGTTGAGGACAGGGATAGGGAAAAACTGTTTTTT.

The chain has TRBV18 and TRBJ2-1; TRBD2 aligns across 7 bases. CDR3 length: 13 residues. CDR1 KGHSH and CDR2 LQKENI come from the germline V gene. V trimming: 0 bases; J trimming: 10 bases; junction bases outside the gene matches: 3. CDR3 region: CASSPPGRGEQFF. In DNA form, the CDR3 reads TGTGCCAGCTCACCACCTGGGCGGGGGGAGCAGTTCTTC.

V gene TRBV11-2 combines with J gene TRBJ1-4; a possible D gene is TRBD1 (6 bases). Per the germline V gene, CDR1 is SGHAT and CDR2 is FQNNGV. With 5 bases removed from V and 11 bases from J, the gap between germline ends came to 21 bases. This CDR3 contains 15 residues. Here the CDR3 reads CASSTVGGTRGKLFF. Written as DNA, the CDR3 is TGTGCCAGCAGCACCGTCGGGGGCACGAGGGGGAAACTGTTTTTT.

This clone was recorded only once. The chain uses TRBV6-5 and TRBJ2-3, with unresolved D. The CDR3 contains 13 residues. V was cut by 0 bases and J by 4 bases, with 5 bases left in between. Looked up from germline, CDR1 is MNHEY and CDR2 is SVGAGI. The chain's CDR3 is CASSYSGPDTQYF. DNA for the CDR3: TGTGCCAGCAGTTACTCAGGTCCAGATACGCAGTATTTT.

The chain employs TRBV9 and TRBJ1-2, with D hard to call. Trimming took 0 bases from V and 6 from J, leaving 15 bases between them. CDR3 length: 15 residues. The germline V gene has CDR1 SGDLS and CDR2 YYNGEE. DNA of the CDR3: TGTGCCAGCAGCGTAGACTGGTGGGCGCGGAATGGCTACACCTTC. This translates into CASSVDWWARNGYTF. The full variable domain, rest sourced from reference TRBV9 and TRBJ1-2, is DSGVTQTPKHLITATGQRVTLRCSPRSGDLSVYWYQQSLDQGLQFLIQYYNGEERAKGNILERFSAQQFPDLHSELNLSSLELGDSALYFCASSVDWWARNGYTFGSGTRLTVV.

The chain recombines TRBV4-3 with TRBJ1-2; the D gene is possibly TRBD1 (6 bases). This CDR3 region has 17 residues. V lost 0 bases and J 5 bases, leaving 19 bases between the germline ends. Germline CDR1 LGHNA, CDR2 YSLEER. The CDR3 spells CASSQESGGRSNYGYTF. The CDR3 DNA reads TGCGCCAGCAGCCAAGAGTCGGGGGGCAGGTCCAATTATGGCTACACCTTC.

This clone was recorded only once. The chain links TRBV5-1 to TRBJ1-3; weak D call: TRBD1 (5 bases). The CDR3 consists of 15 residues. Germline V lookup: CDR1 SGHRS, CDR2 YFSETQ. V gave up 0 bases and J gave up 7 bases, with 14 bases separating them. This CDR3 reads CASSLAGEGRNTIYF. CDR3 DNA: TGCGCCAGCAGCTTGGCGGGGGAGGGTCGGAACACCATATATTTT. The variable domain in full, with the rest retrieved from reference TRBV5-1 and TRBJ1-3, is KAGVTQTPRYLIKTRGQQVTLSCSPISGHRSVSWYQQTPGQGLQFLFEYFSETQRNKGNFPGRFSGRQFSNSRSEMNVSTLELGDSALYLCASSLAGEGRNTIYFGEGSWLTVV.

The chain combines TRBV28 with TRBJ1-6; D not certain. The CDR3 totals 13 residues. CDR1 and CDR2 (germline): MDHEN, SYDVKM. The V and J ends lost 6 bases and 7 bases respectively, with 10 bases between them. In DNA form, the CDR3 reads TGTGCCAGCAGGGGTAGGTGGAATTCACCCCTCCACTTT. This translates into CASRGRWNSPLHF.

The chain employs TRBV15 and TRBJ2-7; TRBD1 or TRBD2 may be the D gene (7 bases each). Trimming took 11 bases from V and 1 from J, leaving 15 bases between them. The germline gives CDR1 LNHNV, CDR2 YYDKDF (reference sequence). The CDR3 length is 13 residues. The CDR3 sequence is CAVSGGESYEQYF. Here the CDR3 DNA reads TGTGCCGTCTCAGGGGGGGAGTCCTACGAGCAGTACTTC.

The CDR3 spells CASSWTGEVSYEQYF. CDR3 DNA: TGTGCCAGCAGTTGGACCGGGGAGGTGTCCTACGAGCAGTACTTC. The chain has TRBV21-1 and TRBJ2-7; TRBD2, the D gene given by the table, was not confirmed from the DNA. TRBV21-1 is classified as a pseudogene. CDR3 length: 15 residues.

This clone appeared once. The genes are TRBV6-1 and TRBJ2-1; 10 bases match TRBD1. Germline V gene sequence: CDR1 MNHNS, CDR2 SASEGT. The V and J ends lost 7 bases and 4 bases, in that order; junction bases with no gene match: 7. The CDR3 runs 15 residues. CDR3 bases: TGTGCCAGCACCAGACAGGGGGCAGTATACAATGAGCAGTTCTTC. It translates to CASTRQGAVYNEQFF.

The chain employs TRBV27 and TRBJ1-6; weak D call: TRBD1 (5 bases). The CDR3 runs 15 residues. With 8 bases removed from V and 9 bases from J, the gap between germline ends came to 20 bases. Looked up from germline, CDR1 is MNHEY and CDR2 is SMNVEV (reference sequence). The DNA of the CDR3 is TGTGCCAGCCTGGGTCATCAGGGTAGCGGTTCACCCCTCCACTTT. Translated, it gives CASLGHQGSGSPLHF.

The chain links TRBV5-4 to TRBJ2-3, with D perhaps TRBD1 or TRBD2 (5 bases each). Trimming removed 3 bases at V and 6 bases at J, with 20 bases between. The V gene's germline CDR1 is SGHNT and CDR2 YYREEE (reference sequence). The CDR3 is 16 residues long. As DNA, the CDR3 is TGTGCCAGCAGCTCCACCTTAGGGGAGAAGGGGGATACGCAGTATTTT. It yields the protein CASSSTLGEKGDTQYF.

CDR3 region: CASSGASSPLHF. The CDR3 DNA reads as TGTGCCAGCAGCGGAGCTAGTTCACCCCTCCACTTT. The J gene is TRBJ1-6, the V gene TRBV9, with D unresolved. This CDR3 has 12 residues. V gave up 3 bases and J gave up 9 bases, with 7 bases separating them. Germline CDR1 and CDR2: SGDLS and YYNGEE.

The genes are TRBV5-1 and TRBJ1-6; 7 bases match TRBD1. This CDR3 comprises 15 residues. V lost 4 bases to trimming and J lost 5 bases; unmatched junction nucleotides: 6. CDR1 is SGHRS, CDR2 YFSETQ, per germline. CDR3 DNA sequence: TGCGCCAGCAGCCCCCGGACAGGAGATAATTCACCCCTCCACTTT. The encoded protein is CASSPRTGDNSPLHF.

J is TRBJ2-3 and V is TRBV4-3; 7 nucleotides match TRBD1. After removal of 4 bases from V and 2 bases from J, the junction contained 12 bases not matched to a gene. There are 17 residues in the CDR3. Germline V lookup: CDR1 LGHNA, CDR2 YSLEER. The CDR3 protein is CASSPTPDRRSTDTQYF. The CDR3 DNA follows: TGCGCCAGCAGCCCTACACCGGACAGGCGATCCACAGATACGCAGTATTTT.

The chain uses TRBV6-1 and TRBJ1-4, with D possibly matching TRBD1 (5 bases). The CDR3 covers 17 residues. The V end was cut by 4 bases, the J end by 1 base, with 16 bases between. Germline V lookup: CDR1 MNHNS, CDR2 SASEGT. The CDR3 sequence: CASSGGVAVGTNEKLFF. Here the CDR3 DNA reads TGTGCCAGCAGTGGAGGGGTCGCGGTCGGAACTAATGAAAAACTGTTTTTT.

V gene TRBV11-3 combines with J gene TRBJ1-2, with D tentatively TRBD1 (5 bases). V lost 5 bases and J 4 bases, leaving 17 bases between the germline ends. Germline V gene lookup returns CDR1 SGHNT and CDR2 YENEEA. The CDR3 has 15 amino acids. The CDR3 region has the DNA TGTGCCAGCAGCCAAACGATCAGGGAAGGCTATGGCTACACCTTC. This encodes CASSQTIREGYGYTF.

This chain connects TRBV6-5 to TRBJ1-6; D perhaps matches TRBD1 (6 bases). This CDR3 region has 14 residues. Between the trimmed V and J ends, which lost 5 bases and 7 bases, there was a span of 12 bases. The germline gives CDR1 MNHEY, CDR2 SVGAGI. CDR3 sequence reads: CASSRGQRNSPLHF. In nucleotides, the CDR3 is TGTGCCAGCAGTCGTGGACAGAGAAATTCACCCCTCCACTTT.

The chain uses TRBV7-2 and TRBJ2-3; the match to TRBD2 covers 9 bases. This CDR3 comprises 15 residues. The germline gives CDR1 SGHTA, CDR2 FQGNSA. Trimming took 3 bases from V and 2 from J; bases not matched to a gene: 3. The CDR3 region is CASSFAGGITDTQYF. The CDR3 nucleotides are TGTGCCAGCAGCTTCGCGGGGGGGATCACAGATACGCAGTATTTT.

The V gene is TRBV11-2, the J gene TRBJ2-2, with D hard to call. The ends were cut back, 5 bases at V and 7 bases at J, with 11 bases in the middle. Germline CDR1 is SGHAT and CDR2 is FQNNGV. CDR3 size: 13 residues. CDR3 DNA sequence: TGTGCCAGCAGCCCCGACTCCTTCGGGGAGCTGTTTTTT. It encodes CASSPDSFGELFF.

The DNA for the CDR3 is TGTGCCAGCAGCTTAGACCTGTGGGGGGCCACAGATACGCAGTATTTT. It translates to CASSLDLWGATDTQYF. This rearrangement joins TRBV13 to TRBJ2-3; either TRBD1 or TRBD2 may fit D (6 bases each). This CDR3 comprises 16 residues. Germline values: CDR1 PRHDT, CDR2 FYEKMQ (reference sequence). V was cut by 1 base and J by 2 bases, with 13 bases left in between.

The chain uses TRBV11-1 and TRBJ2-1, with a tentative D call TRBD1 (5 bases). Trimming shortened V by 8 bases and J by 6 bases, and 17 bases separated the two germline ends. Germline assignment: CDR1 SGHAT and CDR2 FQDESV (reference sequence). The CDR3 length is 14 residues. The CDR3 sequence: CASGRSQGINEQFF. CDR3 nucleotides: TGTGCCAGCGGTCGCTCTCAGGGAATCAATGAGCAGTTCTTC.